This T cell receptor beta chain emerged from a study of CD8 T cells in Susac syndrome. Study as a whole: Of the sequenced Susac syndrome patients, more than five had active disease and fewer than ten were in remission. Study results and caveats: The CD4+ T cell repertoires from Susac syndrome exhibited no clonal expansion.

Comments on this clonotype: Its antigen is unknown.

The T cells that were sequenced for TCR beta were CD8+ and CD4+ cells from blood. About 0.5 to 1 ug RNA was reverse transcribed with random hexamers. TCRdb itself ran the immunoSEQ multiplex PCR reads through MiXCR, one entry per CDR3 protein. The sample lists about 180,000 distinct CDR3 sequences, 90% to 95% occurring once. The CDR3 covers 12 residues. Per the germline V gene, CDR1 is SNHLY and CDR2 is FYNNEI. Trimming pared 4 bases from V and 3 bases from J, leaving 3 bases between. This chain connects TRBV2 to TRBJ2-2, with D hard to call. This clonotype was sampled from a human donor with Susac syndrome. Sequenced material: CD4+ T cells from PBMCs. The CDR3 nucleotides are TGTGCCAGCAGTGCTCACACCGGGGAGCTGTTTTTT. It specifies CASSAHTGELFF.